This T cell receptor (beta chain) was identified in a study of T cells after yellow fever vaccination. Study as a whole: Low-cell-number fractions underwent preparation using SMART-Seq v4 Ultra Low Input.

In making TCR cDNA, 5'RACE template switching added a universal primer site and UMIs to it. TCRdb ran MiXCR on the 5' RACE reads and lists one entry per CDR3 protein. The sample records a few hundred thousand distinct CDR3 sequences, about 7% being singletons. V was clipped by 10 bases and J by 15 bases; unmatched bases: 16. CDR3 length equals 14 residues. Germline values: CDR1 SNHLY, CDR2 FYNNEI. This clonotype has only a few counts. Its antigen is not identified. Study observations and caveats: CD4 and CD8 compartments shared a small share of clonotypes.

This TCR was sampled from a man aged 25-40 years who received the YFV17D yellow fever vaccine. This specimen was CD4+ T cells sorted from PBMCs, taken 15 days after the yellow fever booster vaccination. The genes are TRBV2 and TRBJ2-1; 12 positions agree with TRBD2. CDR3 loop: CATLETSGRLERFF. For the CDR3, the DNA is TGTGCCACTCTGGAGACTAGCGGGAGATTAGAGAGGTTCTTC.